This TCR beta chain was recorded in a study of blood T cell repertoires in COVID-19. Study as a whole: T cells, B-cell-depleted T cells, or PBMCs supplied cDNA or gDNA.

The CDR3 consists of 19 residues. Germline-derived CDR1 and CDR2 are SGHRS and YFSETQ. V dropped 5 bases and J dropped 2; count of bases not matched to a gene: 16. The method was immunoSEQ multiplex PCR; TCRdb's version includes in-frame clones alone and lacks a portion of them. The sample records more than 400,000 clones, 80% to 90% being singletons. The chain has TRBV5-1 and TRBJ2-1; 10 bases align to TRBD1. Sequencing input: peripheral blood. The TCR comes from a human donor in a cohort sampled during active COVID-19. The CDR3 DNA reads TGCGCCAGCAGTAGACAGGGGGCGGGAAGTGTCCTGGCCTACAATGAGCAGTTCTTC. It yields the protein CASSRQGAGSVLAYNEQFF.